Listed below are T cell receptor beta chains from one sample, sequenced in a study of response to subunit inactivated influenza vaccine. TCRdb called the RT-PCR reads again in MiXCR, with one record for every CDR3 protein. This table has hundreds of thousands of distinct CDR3 sequences, 15% to 17% appearing once. The sample here was PBMCs from blood, taken about 12 days after vaccination. Receptors originate from a man aged 45-65 years who received an inactivated influenza vaccine. Both conserved end residues are part of each CDR3. A D gene is named only where the DNA matches it firmly. Rows may omit the clone size; those that give it use once, few, many or a size class.

v_call	clone_size	j_call	d_call	cdr3_length	cdr3_aa	cdr3_nt
TRBV27	.	TRBJ2-1	.	16	CASSSYSGYAYNEQFF	TGTGCCAGCAGTTCGTATTCTGGGTACGCCTACAATGAGCAGTTCTTC
TRBV7-9	few	TRBJ1-4	.	12	CASSLGQSLLFF	TGTGCCAGCAGCTTAGGACAGAGTTTACTGTTTTTT
TRBV27	few	TRBJ2-1	.	13	CASSLKMNNEQFF	TGTGCCAGCAGCCTCAAAATGAACAATGAGCAGTTCTTC
TRBV4-3	.	TRBJ2-2	.	13	CASSQTLGGELFF	TGCGCCAGCAGCCAGACCCTTGGCGGGGAGCTGTTTTTT
TRBV20-1	.	TRBJ2-3	TRBD2	16	CSASHIAGGRTDTQYF	TGCAGTGCTAGTCACATAGCGGGAGGGCGCACAGATACGCAGTATTTT
TRBV10-3	few	TRBJ2-3	TRBD1	17	CAISHPMGQGWSDTQYF	TGTGCCATCAGTCACCCTATGGGACAGGGTTGGTCAGATACGCAGTATTTT
TRBV5-1	few	TRBJ2-7	TRBD2	15	CASSYSGRARDEQYF	TGCGCCAGCAGCTATAGCGGGAGGGCCCGGGACGAGCAGTACTTC
TRBV28	few	TRBJ2-3	.	14	CASSGGSLADTQYF	TGTGCCAGCAGTGGGGGTAGTTTGGCAGATACGCAGTATTTT
TRBV12-3/TRBV12-4	few	TRBJ2-5	TRBD1	15	CASTDGGTGQETQYF	TGTGCCAGCACCGATGGGGGGACAGGGCAAGAGACCCAGTACTTC
TRBV7-2	.	TRBJ2-1	.	15	CASRGGRGNYNEQFF	TGTGCCAGCAGAGGGGGGCGGGGTAACTACAATGAGCAGTTCTTC
TRBV5-6	.	TRBJ2-1	.	16	CASSLGEPSLYNEQFF	TGTGCCAGCAGCTTGGGGGAGCCTTCCCTCTACAATGAGCAGTTCTTC
TRBV29-1	few	TRBJ2-1	TRBD2	15	CSVEPGRLAGGEQFF	TGCAGCGTCGAGCCGGGAAGACTAGCGGGAGGTGAGCAGTTCTTC
TRBV7-9	.	TRBJ1-1	.	14	CASSPGREDTEAFF	TGTGCCAGCAGCCCGGGGAGGGAGGACACTGAAGCTTTCTTT
TRBV5-1	.	TRBJ2-7	.	14	CASSGDGGFYEQYF	TGCGCCAGCAGCGGGGACGGGGGCTTCTACGAGCAGTACTTC
TRBV6-2/TRBV6-3	.	TRBJ2-5	.	14	CASSYSVSVETQYF	TGTGCCAGCAGTTACTCGGTGTCCGTGGAGACCCAGTACTTC
TRBV20-1	few	TRBJ2-1	TRBD2	14	CSARSLAGDNEQFF	TGCAGTGCTAGGTCCCTAGCGGGGGACAATGAGCAGTTCTTC
TRBV6-2/TRBV6-3	many	TRBJ2-1	TRBD1	16	CASSYSRTGPYNEQFF	TGTGCCAGCAGTTACTCCCGGACAGGGCCTTACAATGAGCAGTTCTTC
TRBV20-1	many	TRBJ2-2	.	12	CSARPNTGELFF	TGCAGTGCTAGACCGAACACCGGGGAGCTGTTTTTT
TRBV20-1	.	TRBJ2-3	TRBD2	16	CSASWTSGRSTDTQYF	TGCAGTGCTAGTTGGACTAGCGGGCGAAGCACAGATACGCAGTATTTT
TRBV20-1	many	TRBJ1-2	.	12	CSARGQGTTATF	TGCAGTGCTAGAGGGCAAGGAACGACCGCCACCTTC
TRBV27	many	TRBJ2-7	TRBD2	15	CASSLLAGGPYEQYF	TGTGCCAGCAGTTTATTGGCGGGGGGGCCCTACGAGCAGTACTTC
TRBV6-1	.	TRBJ2-2	TRBD1	15	CARRQGAPNTGELFF	TGTGCCAGGAGACAGGGGGCGCCGAACACCGGGGAGCTGTTTTTT
TRBV12-3/TRBV12-4	.	TRBJ2-7	.	13	CASSSTVSYEQYF	TGTGCCAGCAGTTCTACAGTCTCCTACGAGCAGTACTTC
TRBV27	few	TRBJ1-6	.	15	CASSLGPLIGSPLHF	TGTGCCAGCAGTTTGGGTCCTTTAATCGGTTCACCCCTCCACTTT
TRBV20-1	many	TRBJ1-1	.	13	CSARGGVNTEAFF	TGCAGTGCTAGAGGGGGTGTGAACACTGAAGCTTTCTTT
TRBV20-1	.	TRBJ2-1	.	16	CSARDLQRSSYNEQFF	TGCAGTGCTAGAGATCTGCAGCGGAGCTCCTACAATGAGCAGTTCTTC
TRBV29-1	many	TRBJ1-2	.	13	CSVEGPNNYGYTF	TGCAGCGTTGAAGGGCCTAACAACTATGGCTACACCTTC
TRBV5-5	few	TRBJ2-7	.	15	CASSLASGSAYEQYF	TGTGCCAGCAGCTTGGCCTCGGGTTCCGCCTACGAGCAGTACTTC
TRBV3-1	few	TRBJ2-1	TRBD2	18	CASSQGTVLAGGPSEQFF	TGTGCCAGCAGCCAAGGAACCGTACTAGCGGGGGGGCCGAGTGAGCAGTTCTTC
TRBV20-1	many	TRBJ2-2	.	15	CSAKFGRQNTGELFF	TGCAGTGCAAAATTCGGCAGGCAGAACACCGGGGAGCTGTTTTTT
TRBV5-1	few	TRBJ2-1	.	15	CASSEPREVHNEQFF	TGCGCCAGCAGCGAACCCCGGGAAGTTCACAATGAGCAGTTCTTC
TRBV6-1	.	TRBJ2-7	.	13	CASSATQPYEQYF	TGTGCCAGCAGCGCTACACAGCCCTACGAGCAGTACTTC
TRBV6-5	few	TRBJ2-1	TRBD2	16	CASSYGLSGRNNEQFF	TGTGCCAGCAGTTACGGCCTTAGCGGGAGGAACAATGAGCAGTTCTTC
TRBV9	.	TRBJ2-2	TRBD1	16	CASSPRTGGGTGELFF	TGTGCCAGCAGCCCACGGACAGGGGGGGGCACCGGGGAGCTGTTTTTT
TRBV7-2	many	TRBJ2-3	.	13	CASSFISTDTQYF	TGTGCCAGCAGTTTCATCAGCACAGATACGCAGTATTTT
TRBV10-3	few	TRBJ2-7	TRBD1	12	CAIGDRVYEQYF	TGTGCCATCGGGGACAGGGTCTACGAGCAGTACTTC
TRBV5-6	many	TRBJ1-2	.	14	CASSLGPRNYGYTF	TGTGCCAGCAGCTTGGGTCCCAGGAACTATGGCTACACCTTC
TRBV4-2	.	TRBJ2-7	TRBD2	16	CASSQISGSHSYEQYF	TGTGCCAGCAGCCAAATCAGCGGGAGTCATTCCTACGAGCAGTACTTC
TRBV18	few	TRBJ1-5	.	14	CASSPVRGNQPQHF	TGTGCCAGCTCACCCGTCCGGGGCAATCAGCCCCAGCATTTT
TRBV29-1	.	TRBJ2-7	.	14	CSVVTAEVYDEQYF	TGCAGCGTTGTCACGGCCGAAGTTTACGACGAGCAGTACTTC
TRBV6-1	many	TRBJ2-1	.	15	CASSRYEGLYNEQFF	TGTGCCAGCAGCCGCTATGAGGGCCTCTACAATGAGCAGTTCTTC
TRBV5-1	.	TRBJ1-4	.	15	CASSLMGTENEKLFF	TGCGCCAGCAGCTTGATGGGGACGGAGAATGAAAAACTGTTTTTT
TRBV7-8	many	TRBJ2-1	.	9	CASSPSEFF	TGTGCCAGCAGCCCATCGGAGTTCTTC
TRBV5-1	few	TRBJ2-3	.	14	CASSFLTSTDTQYF	TGCGCCAGCAGCTTTCTGACATCCACAGATACGCAGTATTTT
TRBV20-1	.	TRBJ2-5	.	13	CSATSRIQETQYF	TGCAGTGCTACGAGCAGGATACAAGAGACCCAGTACTTC
TRBV14	.	TRBJ2-7	.	14	CASSQDSRGHEQYF	TGTGCCAGCAGCCAAGATTCTCGGGGCCACGAGCAGTACTTC
TRBV11-1	few	TRBJ2-7	TRBD2	13	CASSPGTSGLQYF	TGTGCCAGCAGCCCCGGGACTAGCGGGTTGCAGTACTTC
TRBV4-3	.	TRBJ1-1	.	13	CASSQGGYTEAFF	TGCGCCAGCAGCCAAGGGGGATACACTGAAGCTTTCTTT
TRBV5-6	many	TRBJ1-2	.	12	CASSLVGNGYTF	TGTGCCAGCAGCTTGGTGGGGAATGGCTACACCTTC
TRBV2	.	TRBJ1-1	.	14	CASSEGISYTEAFF	TGTGCCAGCAGTGAGGGGATTAGTTACACTGAAGCTTTCTTT
TRBV20-1	few	TRBJ2-1	.	14	CSARDGRGYNEQFF	TGCAGTGCTAGAGATGGGCGGGGCTACAATGAGCAGTTCTTC
TRBV29-1	.	TRBJ2-1	TRBD2	16	CSVGRDSRHRVDEQFF	TGCAGCGTCGGGAGGGACTCGCGGCATAGGGTCGATGAGCAGTTCTTC